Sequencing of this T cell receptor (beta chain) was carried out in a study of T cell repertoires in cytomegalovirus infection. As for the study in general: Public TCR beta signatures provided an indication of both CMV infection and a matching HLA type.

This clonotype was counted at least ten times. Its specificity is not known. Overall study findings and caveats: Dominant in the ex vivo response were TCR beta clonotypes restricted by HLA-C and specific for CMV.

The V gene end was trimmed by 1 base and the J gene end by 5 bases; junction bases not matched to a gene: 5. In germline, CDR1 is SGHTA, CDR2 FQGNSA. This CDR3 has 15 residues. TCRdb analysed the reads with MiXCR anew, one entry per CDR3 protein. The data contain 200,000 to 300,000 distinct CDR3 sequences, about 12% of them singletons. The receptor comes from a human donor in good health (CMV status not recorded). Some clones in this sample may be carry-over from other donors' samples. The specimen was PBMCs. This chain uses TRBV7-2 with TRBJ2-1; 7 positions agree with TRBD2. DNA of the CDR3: TGTGCCAGCAGCTTAGTGAGCGGGATCAACAATGAGCAGTTCTTC. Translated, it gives CASSLVSGINNEQFF.